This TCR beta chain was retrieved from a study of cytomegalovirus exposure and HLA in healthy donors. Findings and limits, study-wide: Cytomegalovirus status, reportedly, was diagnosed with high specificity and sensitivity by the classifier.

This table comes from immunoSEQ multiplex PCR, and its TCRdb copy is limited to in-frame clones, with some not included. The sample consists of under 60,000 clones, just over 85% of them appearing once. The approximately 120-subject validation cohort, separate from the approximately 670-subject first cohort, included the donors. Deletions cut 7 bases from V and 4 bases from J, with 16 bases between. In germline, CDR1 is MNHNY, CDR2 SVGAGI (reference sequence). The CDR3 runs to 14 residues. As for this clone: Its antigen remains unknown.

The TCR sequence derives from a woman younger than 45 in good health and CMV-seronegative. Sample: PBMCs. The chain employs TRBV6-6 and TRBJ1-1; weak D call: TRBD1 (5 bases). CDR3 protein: CASNAIGGGTEAFF. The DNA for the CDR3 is TGTGCCAGCAACGCTATCGGGGGAGGCACTGAAGCTTTCTTT.